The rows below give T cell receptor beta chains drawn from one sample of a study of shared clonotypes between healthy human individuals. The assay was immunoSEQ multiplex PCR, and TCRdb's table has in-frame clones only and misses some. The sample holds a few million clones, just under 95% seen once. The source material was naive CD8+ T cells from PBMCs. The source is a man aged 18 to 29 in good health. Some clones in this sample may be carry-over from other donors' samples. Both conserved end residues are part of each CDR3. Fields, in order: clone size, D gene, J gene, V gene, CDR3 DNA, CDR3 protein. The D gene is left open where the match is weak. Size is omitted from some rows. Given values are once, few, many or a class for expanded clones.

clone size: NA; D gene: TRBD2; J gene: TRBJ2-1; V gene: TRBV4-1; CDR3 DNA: TGCGCCAGCAGCATGACTAGCGGGAGAGGGGAGCCGTTCTTC; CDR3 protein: CASSMTSGRGEPFF
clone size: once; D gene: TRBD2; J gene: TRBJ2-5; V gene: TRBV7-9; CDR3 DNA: TGTGCCAGCAGCTTTGACGCTAGCGGGAGGGAGACCCAGTACTTC; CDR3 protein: CASSFDASGRETQYF
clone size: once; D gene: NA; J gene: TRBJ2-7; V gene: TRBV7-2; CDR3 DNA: TGTGCCAGCAGCTCTCGATCCAGTTACGAGCAGTACTTC; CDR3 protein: CASSSRSSYEQYF
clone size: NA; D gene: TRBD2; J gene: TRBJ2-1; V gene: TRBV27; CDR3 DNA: TGTGCCAGCAGTTTACAGGGACTAGCGAGGTATGAGCAGTTCTTC; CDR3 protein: CASSLQGLARYEQFF
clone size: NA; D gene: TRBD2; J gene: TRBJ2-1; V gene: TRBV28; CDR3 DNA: TGTGCCAGCAGTTTATCCCGCGGGAGGGGGTACAATGAGCAGTTCTTC; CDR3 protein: CASSLSRGRGYNEQFF
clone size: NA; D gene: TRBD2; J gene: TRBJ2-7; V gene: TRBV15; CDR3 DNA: TGTGCCACCAGCAGGCGGGGGGCCACGGGATTCTACTACGAGCAGTACTTC; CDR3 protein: CATSRRGATGFYYEQYF
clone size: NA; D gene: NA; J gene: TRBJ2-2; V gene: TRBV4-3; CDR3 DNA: TGCGCCAGCAGCCAAGGAACCGACAGGGTGGAGGGCACCGGGGAGCTGTTTTTT; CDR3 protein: CASSQGTDRVEGTGELFF
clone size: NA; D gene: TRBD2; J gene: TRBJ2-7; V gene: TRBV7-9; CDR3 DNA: TGTGCCAGCAGCATGCGGCTAGCGGGGATCTACGAGCAGTACTTC; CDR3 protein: CASSMRLAGIYEQYF
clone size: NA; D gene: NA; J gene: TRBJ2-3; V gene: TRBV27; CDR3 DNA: TGTGCCAGCTATTATGGACGGCCCGCCCATAGCACAGATACGCAGTATTTT; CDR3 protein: CASYYGRPAHSTDTQYF
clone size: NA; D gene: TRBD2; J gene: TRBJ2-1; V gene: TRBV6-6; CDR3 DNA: TGTGCCAGCAGCCAGAGGCTAGCGGGAGTTTACGATGAGCAGTTCTTC; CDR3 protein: CASSQRLAGVYDEQFF
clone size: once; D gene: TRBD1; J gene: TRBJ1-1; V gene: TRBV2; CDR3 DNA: TGTGCCAGCAGCCGCGACAGGGCTCCCAACACTGAAGCTTTCTTT; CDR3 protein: CASSRDRAPNTEAFF
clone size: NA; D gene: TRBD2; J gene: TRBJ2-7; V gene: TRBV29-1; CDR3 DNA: TGCAGCTTCACCAATTGGGCGGGAGGATACTACGAGCAGTACTTC; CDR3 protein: CSFTNWAGGYYEQYF
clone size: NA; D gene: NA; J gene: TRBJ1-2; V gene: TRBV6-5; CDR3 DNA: TGTGCCAGCAGTTACACAGGGATCGTACGGGGAGGCTACACCTTC; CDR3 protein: CASSYTGIVRGGYTF
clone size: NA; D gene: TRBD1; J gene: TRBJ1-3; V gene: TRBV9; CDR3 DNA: TGTGCCAGCAGCCCTGGGACAGTTTTAGAGGGAAACACCATATATTTT; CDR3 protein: CASSPGTVLEGNTIYF
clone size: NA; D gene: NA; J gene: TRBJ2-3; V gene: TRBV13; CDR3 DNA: TGTGCCAGCAGCTTAGGGGAGGGGGACAGAGCCACAGATACGCAGTATTTT; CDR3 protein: CASSLGEGDRATDTQYF
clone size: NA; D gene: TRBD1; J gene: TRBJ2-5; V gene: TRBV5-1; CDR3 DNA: TGCGCCAGCAGCTCAGGACAGGGGGCTTGGGAGACCCAGTACTTC; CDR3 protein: CASSSGQGAWETQYF
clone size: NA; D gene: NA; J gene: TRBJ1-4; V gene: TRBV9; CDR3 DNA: TGTGCCAGCAGCGCCGACCGTAGCGAAAAACTGTTTTTT; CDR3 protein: CASSADRSEKLFF
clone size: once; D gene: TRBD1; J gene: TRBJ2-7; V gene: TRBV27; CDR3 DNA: TGTGCCAGCAGGGAAGGGACAGGGGGGCGGACGGGGCCCGCCGAGCAGTACTTC; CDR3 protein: CASREGTGGRTGPAEQYF
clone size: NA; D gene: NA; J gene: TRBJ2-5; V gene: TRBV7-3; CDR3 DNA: TGTGCCAGCAGCTTAAATCTGCAGTGGCGGCAAGAGACCCAGTACTTC; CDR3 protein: CASSLNLQWRQETQYF
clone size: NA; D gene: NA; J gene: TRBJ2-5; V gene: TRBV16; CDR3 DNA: TGTGCCAGCAGCCAACGGACTGGCCAAGAGACCCAGTACTTC; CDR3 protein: CASSQRTGQETQYF
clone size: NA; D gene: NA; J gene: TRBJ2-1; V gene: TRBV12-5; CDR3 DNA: TGTGCTAGTGGTTACGATCGGCAGAACAATGAGCAGTTCTTC; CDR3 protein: CASGYDRQNNEQFF
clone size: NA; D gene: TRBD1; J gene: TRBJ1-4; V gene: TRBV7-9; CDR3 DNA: TGTGCCAGCAGCGTTAGTGAGGGGGCAGGCGAAAAACTGTTTTTT; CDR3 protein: CASSVSEGAGEKLFF
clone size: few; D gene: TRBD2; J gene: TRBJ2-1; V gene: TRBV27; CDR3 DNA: TGTGCCAGCAGTTTAAGGGGTAGCGGGCCGGATCATGAGCAGTTCTTC; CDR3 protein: CASSLRGSGPDHEQFF
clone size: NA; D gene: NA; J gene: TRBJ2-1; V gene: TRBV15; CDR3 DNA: TGTGCCACCAGCAGAGATGGCGCTAAGTACAATGAGCAGTTCTTC; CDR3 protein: CATSRDGAKYNEQFF
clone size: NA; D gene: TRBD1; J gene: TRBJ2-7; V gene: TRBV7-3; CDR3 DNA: TGTGCCAGCACCGTGCGAGGGGGACAGGGGGCCTACGAGCAGTACTTC; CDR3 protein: CASTVRGGQGAYEQYF
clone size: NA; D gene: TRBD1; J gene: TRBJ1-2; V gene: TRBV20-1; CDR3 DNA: TGCAGTGCCGGACAGGGGGAAGGCTACACCTTC; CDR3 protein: CSAGQGEGYTF
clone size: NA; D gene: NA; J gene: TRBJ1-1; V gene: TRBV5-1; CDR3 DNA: TGCGCCAGCAGCTTGGCCATCAAGGGAGCGGGTTTGAACACTGAAGCTTTCTTT; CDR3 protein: CASSLAIKGAGLNTEAFF
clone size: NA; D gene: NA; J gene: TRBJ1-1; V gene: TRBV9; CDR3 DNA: TGTGCCAGCAGCGTAGGAGGCAGGGGCACTGAAGCTTTCTTT; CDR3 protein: CASSVGGRGTEAFF
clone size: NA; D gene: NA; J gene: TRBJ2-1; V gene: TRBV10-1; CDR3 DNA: TGCGCCAGCAGCGGCGGGTGGACGAGTAGCTCCTACAATGAGCAGTTCTTC; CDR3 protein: CASSGGWTSSSYNEQFF
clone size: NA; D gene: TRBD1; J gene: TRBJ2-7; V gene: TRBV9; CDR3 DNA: TGTGCCAGCAACCCGACAGGGGCCTACGAGCAGTACTTC; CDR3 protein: CASNPTGAYEQYF
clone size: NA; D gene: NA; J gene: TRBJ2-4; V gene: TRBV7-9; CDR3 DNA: TGTGCCAGCAACCAACTTACCGACGCCAAAAACATTCAGTACTTC; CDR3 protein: CASNQLTDAKNIQYF
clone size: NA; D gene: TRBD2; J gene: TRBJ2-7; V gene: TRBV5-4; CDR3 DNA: TGTGCCAGCAGCTCGGCGGGGGTACCCTACGAGCAGTACTTC; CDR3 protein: CASSSAGVPYEQYF
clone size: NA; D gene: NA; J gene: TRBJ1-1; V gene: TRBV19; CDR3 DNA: TGTGCCAGTATTAATAGGAGGGGTCTTCCTAACACTGAAGCTTTCTTT; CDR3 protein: CASINRRGLPNTEAFF
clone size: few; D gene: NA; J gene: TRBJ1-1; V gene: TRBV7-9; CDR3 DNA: TGTGCCGGACAGATCACTGAAGCTTTCTTT; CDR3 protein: CAGQITEAFF
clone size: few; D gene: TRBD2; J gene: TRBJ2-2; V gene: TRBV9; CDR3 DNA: TGTGCCAGCAGCGGGAGCGGGGGTGTCACCGGGGAGCTGTTTTTT; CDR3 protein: CASSGSGGVTGELFF
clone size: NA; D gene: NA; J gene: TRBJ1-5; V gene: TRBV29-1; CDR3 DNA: TGCAGCGTGCGGGAGGGGAAGCAGCCCCAGCATTTT; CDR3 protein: CSVREGKQPQHF
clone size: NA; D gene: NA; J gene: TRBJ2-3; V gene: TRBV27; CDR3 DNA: TGTGCCAGCAGTTCCGTCCGGGACTCCGGCGCGGATACGCAGTATTTT; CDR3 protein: CASSSVRDSGADTQYF
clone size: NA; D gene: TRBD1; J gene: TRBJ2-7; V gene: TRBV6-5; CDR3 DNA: TGTGCCAGCAGTTACTCAGGGGGCGAAAGCTACGAGCAGTACTTC; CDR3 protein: CASSYSGGESYEQYF
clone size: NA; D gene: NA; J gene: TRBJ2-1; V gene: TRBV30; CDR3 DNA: TGTGCCTGGAGTTTAGACGGGGCCTACAATGAGCAGTTCTTC; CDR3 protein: CAWSLDGAYNEQFF
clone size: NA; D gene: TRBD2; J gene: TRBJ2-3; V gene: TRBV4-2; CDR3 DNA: TGTGCCAGCAGCCAATTAGGACTAGCGGGACCCAGCGATACGCAGTATTTT; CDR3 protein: CASSQLGLAGPSDTQYF
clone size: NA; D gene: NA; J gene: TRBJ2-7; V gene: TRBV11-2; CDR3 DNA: TGTGCCAGCAGCCCTGGGGCGGGGCAGATCTACGAGCAGTACTTC; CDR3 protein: CASSPGAGQIYEQYF
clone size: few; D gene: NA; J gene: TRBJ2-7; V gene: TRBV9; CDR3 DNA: TGTGCCAGCAGCGTCGGGACCGCCTACGAGCAGTACTTC; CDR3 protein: CASSVGTAYEQYF
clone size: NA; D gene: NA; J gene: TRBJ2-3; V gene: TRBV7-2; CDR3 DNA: TGTGCCAGCAGCTTAAAAGCCGGGCCAGCCCAAGATACGCAGTATTTT; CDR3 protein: CASSLKAGPAQDTQYF
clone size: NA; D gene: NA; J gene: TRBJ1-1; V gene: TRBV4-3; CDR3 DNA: TGCGCCAGCAGCCAAGAAACCCACCCGAACACTGAAGCTTTCTTT; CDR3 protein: CASSQETHPNTEAFF
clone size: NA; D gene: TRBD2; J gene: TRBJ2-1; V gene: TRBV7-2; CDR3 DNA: TGTGCCAGCATCGTAGTGGGGTCACCGGGACTAGAGTTCTTC; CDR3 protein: CASIVVGSPGLEFF
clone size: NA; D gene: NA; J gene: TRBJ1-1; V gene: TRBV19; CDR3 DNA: TGTGCCAGTAGTATGGTTGGACTCCTGAACACTGAAGCTTTCTTT; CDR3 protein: CASSMVGLLNTEAFF
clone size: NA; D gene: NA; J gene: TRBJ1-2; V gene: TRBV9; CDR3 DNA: TGTGCCAGCAGCGTAGGCCCCCAGGCCGGCTATGGCTACACCTTC; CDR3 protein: CASSVGPQAGYGYTF
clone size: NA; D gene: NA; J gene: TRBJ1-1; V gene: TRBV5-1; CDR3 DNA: TGCGCCAGCAGCTTGGTCCAGCTCACTGAAGCTTTCTTT; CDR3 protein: CASSLVQLTEAFF
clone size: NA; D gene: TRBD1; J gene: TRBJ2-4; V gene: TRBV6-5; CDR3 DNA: TGTGCCAGCAGTTACGAGGACAGGCCCATAAACATTCAGTACTTC; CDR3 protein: CASSYEDRPINIQYF
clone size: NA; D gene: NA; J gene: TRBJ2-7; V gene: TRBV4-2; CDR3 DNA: TGTGCCAGCAGCCCCGCAGGCTGGTACGAGCAGTACTTC; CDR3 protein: CASSPAGWYEQYF
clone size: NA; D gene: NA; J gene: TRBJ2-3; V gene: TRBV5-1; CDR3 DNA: TGCGCCAGCAGCTCCCTCAGAAACACAGATACGCAGTATTTT; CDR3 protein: CASSSLRNTDTQYF
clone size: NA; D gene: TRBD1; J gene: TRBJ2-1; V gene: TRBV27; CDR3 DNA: TGTGCCAGCAGTTTACCGGGACAGGGCATCTACAATGAGCAGTTCTTC; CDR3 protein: CASSLPGQGIYNEQFF
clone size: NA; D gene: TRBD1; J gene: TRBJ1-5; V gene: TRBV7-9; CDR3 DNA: TGTGCCAGCAGCCCAGGACAGGGGGCAGGGAGCAATCAGCCCCAGCATTTT; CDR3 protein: CASSPGQGAGSNQPQHF
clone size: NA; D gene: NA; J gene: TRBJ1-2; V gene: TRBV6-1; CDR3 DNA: TGTGCCAGCAGTGAAGCCCTTATCGCAAGCGGCTACACCTTC; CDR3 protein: CASSEALIASGYTF